This TCR beta chain was captured in a study of cytomegalovirus exposure and HLA in healthy donors. TCRdb keeps only in-frame clones here, not all; method: immunoSEQ multiplex PCR. The data contain 110,000 or so clones, 75% to 90% of them seen just once; the ten biggest clones take up 4% to 5.5%. CDR1 and CDR2 (germline): MNHEY, SVGAGI. CDR3 length equals 14 residues. Trimming removed 4 bases from V and 4 bases from J; junction bases left unmatched: 2. The receptor was isolated from a man aged 18 to 30 in good health and CMV-seropositive. Sample: PBMCs. The chain couples TRBV6-5 to TRBJ2-1, with 9 bases that match TRBD2. The CDR3 sequence: CASSLAGEYNEQFF. In DNA form, the CDR3 reads TGTGCCAGCAGTTTAGCGGGGGAATACAATGAGCAGTTCTTC.